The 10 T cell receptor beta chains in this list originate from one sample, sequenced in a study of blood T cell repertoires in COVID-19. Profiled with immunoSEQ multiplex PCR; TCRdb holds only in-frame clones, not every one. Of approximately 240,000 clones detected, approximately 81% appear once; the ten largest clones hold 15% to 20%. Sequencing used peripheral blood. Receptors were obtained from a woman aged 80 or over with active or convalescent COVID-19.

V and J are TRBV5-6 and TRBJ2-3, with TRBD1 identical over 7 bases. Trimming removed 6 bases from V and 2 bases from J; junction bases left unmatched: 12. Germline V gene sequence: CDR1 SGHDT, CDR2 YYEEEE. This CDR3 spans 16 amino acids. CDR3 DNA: TGTGCCAGCATCCGTAGGGACAGCTTGATCACAGATACGCAGTATTTT. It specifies CASIRRDSLITDTQYF.

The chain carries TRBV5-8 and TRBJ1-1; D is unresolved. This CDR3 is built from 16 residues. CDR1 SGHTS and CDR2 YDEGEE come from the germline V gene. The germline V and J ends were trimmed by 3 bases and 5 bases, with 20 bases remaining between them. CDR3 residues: CASSWVTGIRRTEAFF. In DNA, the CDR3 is TGTGCCAGCAGCTGGGTAACCGGGATCAGGAGGACTGAAGCTTTCTTT.

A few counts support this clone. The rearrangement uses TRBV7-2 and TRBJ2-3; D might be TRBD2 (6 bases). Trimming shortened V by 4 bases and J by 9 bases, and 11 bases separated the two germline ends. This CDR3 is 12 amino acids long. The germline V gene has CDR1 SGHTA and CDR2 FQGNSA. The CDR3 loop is CASSSSGYTQYF. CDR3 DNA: TGTGCCAGCAGCTCAAGCGGGTACACGCAGTATTTT.

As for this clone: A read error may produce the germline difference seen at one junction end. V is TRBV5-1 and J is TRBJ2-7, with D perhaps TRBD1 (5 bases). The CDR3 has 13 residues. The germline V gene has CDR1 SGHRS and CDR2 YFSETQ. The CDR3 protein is CASSLDLRQGKLF. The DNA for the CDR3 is TGCGCCAGCAGCTTGGACCTCCGGCAGGGTAAGCTCTTC.

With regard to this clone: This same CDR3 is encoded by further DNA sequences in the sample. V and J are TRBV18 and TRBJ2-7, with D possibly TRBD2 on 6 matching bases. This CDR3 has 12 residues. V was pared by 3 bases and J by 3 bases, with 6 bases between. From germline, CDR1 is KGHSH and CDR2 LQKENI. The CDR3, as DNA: TGTGCCAGCTCACCGGAGGGCTACGAGCAGTACTTC. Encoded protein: CASSPEGYEQYF.

This CDR3 reads CASSLWTGNEQYF. The CDR3 DNA reads as TGTGCCAGCAGCTTGTGGACAGGGAACGAGCAGTACTTC. The chain employs TRBV7-2 and TRBJ2-7; 8 bases line up with TRBD1. V lost 3 bases and J lost 5; bases outside the gene matches: 3. Germline CDR1 is SGHTA and CDR2 is FQGNSA. The CDR3 sequence is 13 residues long.

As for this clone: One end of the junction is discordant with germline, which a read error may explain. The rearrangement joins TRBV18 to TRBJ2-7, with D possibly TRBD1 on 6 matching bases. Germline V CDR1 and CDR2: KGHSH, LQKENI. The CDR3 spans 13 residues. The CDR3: CASSHGSNRETNF. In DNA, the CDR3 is TGTGCCAGCTCACATGGTTCAAACAGGGAAACGAACTTC.

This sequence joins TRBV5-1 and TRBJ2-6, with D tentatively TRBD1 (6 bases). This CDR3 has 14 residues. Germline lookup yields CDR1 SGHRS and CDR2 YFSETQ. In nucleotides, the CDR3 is TGCCCCTACAGGGTCAGCTCTGGGGCCAACGTCCTGACTTTC. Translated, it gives CPYRVSSGANVLTF.

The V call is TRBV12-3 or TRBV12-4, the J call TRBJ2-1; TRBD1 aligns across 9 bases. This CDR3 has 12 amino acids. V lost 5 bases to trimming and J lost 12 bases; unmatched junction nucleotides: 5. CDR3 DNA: TGTGCCAGCAGTCCGGACAGGGGTGGGCAGTTCTTC. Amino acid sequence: CASSPDRGGQFF.

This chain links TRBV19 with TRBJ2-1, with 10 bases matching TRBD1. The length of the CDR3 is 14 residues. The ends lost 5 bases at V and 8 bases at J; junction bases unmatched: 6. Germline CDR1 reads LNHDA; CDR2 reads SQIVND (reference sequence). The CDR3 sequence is CASSSDDRGHEQFF. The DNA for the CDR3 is TGTGCCAGTAGTTCAGACGACAGGGGGCATGAGCAGTTCTTC.